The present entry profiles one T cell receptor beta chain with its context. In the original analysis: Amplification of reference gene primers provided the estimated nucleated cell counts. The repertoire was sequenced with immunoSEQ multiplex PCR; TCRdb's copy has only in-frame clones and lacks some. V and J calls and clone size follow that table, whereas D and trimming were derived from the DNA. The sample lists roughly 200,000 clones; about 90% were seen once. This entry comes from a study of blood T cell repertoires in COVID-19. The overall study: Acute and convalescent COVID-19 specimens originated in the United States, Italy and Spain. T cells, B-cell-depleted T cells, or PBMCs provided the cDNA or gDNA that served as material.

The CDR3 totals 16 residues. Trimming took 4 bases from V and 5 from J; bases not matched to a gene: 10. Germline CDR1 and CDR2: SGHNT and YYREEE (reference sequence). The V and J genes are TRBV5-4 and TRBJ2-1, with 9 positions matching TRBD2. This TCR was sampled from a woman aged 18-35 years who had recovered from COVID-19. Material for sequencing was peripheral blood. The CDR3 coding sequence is TGTGCCAGCAGCGCCACCAGCGGGAGGTGGGACAATGAGCAGTTCTTC. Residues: CASSATSGRWDNEQFF.